These T cell receptor beta chains were read from a single sample in a study of shared clonotypes between healthy human individuals. Assay: immunoSEQ multiplex PCR; the TCRdb copy retains only in-frame clones and omits some. The table lists millions of clones, about 95% of them singletons. The specimen was naive CD8+ T cells sorted from blood. These receptors all stem from a young man in good health. Both conserved end residues are part of each CDR3. D genes are given only for firm matches. The size entry is marked missing in some rows and otherwise reads once, few, many or a size class.

J gene,D gene,V gene,clone size,CDR3 protein,CDR3 DNA
TRBJ1-1,TRBD1,TRBV6-5,NA,CASSYIQGATEAFF,TGTGCCAGCAGTTACATCCAGGGGGCTACTGAAGCTTTCTTT
TRBJ1-2,NA,TRBV27,few,CASSLNRVGGYTF,TGTGCCAGCAGCCTAAACAGGGTTGGCGGCTACACCTTC
TRBJ1-1,NA,TRBV11-2,NA,CASSSPWGGGAFF,TGTGCCAGCAGCTCGCCCTGGGGCGGCGGAGCTTTCTTT
TRBJ2-7,TRBD1,TRBV14,NA,CASGQETYEQYF,TGTGCCAGCGGACAGGAGACCTACGAGCAGTACTTC
TRBJ2-7,NA,TRBV5-6,NA,CASSSRSHEQYF,TGTGCCAGCAGCTCCCGGTCCCACGAGCAGTACTTC
TRBJ2-1,NA,TRBV6-5,NA,CASISRYSSYNEQFF,TGTGCCAGCATATCTCGGTACAGCTCCTACAATGAGCAGTTCTTC
TRBJ1-1,NA,TRBV27,once,CASIGPASQNEAFF,TGTGCCAGCATTGGCCCGGCCAGTCAAAATGAAGCTTTCTTT
TRBJ2-7,NA,TRBV9,NA,CASSAGVGYEQYF,TGTGCCAGCAGCGCGGGAGTAGGGTACGAGCAGTACTTC
TRBJ1-2,TRBD1,TRBV28,NA,CASTGTGEHGYTF,TGTGCCAGCACCGGGACAGGGGAGCATGGCTACACCTTC
TRBJ2-7,NA,TRBV27,NA,CASSVDSGYEQYF,TGTGCCAGCAGTGTCGACTCAGGCTACGAGCAGTACTTC
TRBJ2-1,TRBD2,TRBV7-6,once,CASSFGLDGNEQFF,TGTGCCAGCAGCTTCGGACTAGACGGCAATGAGCAGTTCTTC
TRBJ2-3,NA,TRBV10-2,once,CASSETERTGLSTDTQYF,TGCGCCAGCAGTGAGACAGAAAGGACAGGACTAAGCACAGATACGCAGTATTTT
TRBJ1-4,TRBD1,TRBV27,NA,CASGQGYEKLFF,TGTGCCAGCGGACAGGGATATGAAAAACTGTTTTTT
TRBJ1-4,NA,TRBV28,once,CASGAGGENEKLFF,TGTGCCAGCGGGGCTGGGGGGGAGAATGAAAAACTGTTTTTT
TRBJ2-1,TRBD1,TRBV6-6,NA,CASSYSGDRVNEQFF,TGTGCCAGCAGTTACTCGGGGGACAGGGTGAATGAGCAGTTCTTC
TRBJ2-1,NA,TRBV10-1,once,CASGWRPAYNEQFF,TGCGCCAGCGGGTGGAGACCAGCATACAATGAGCAGTTCTTC
TRBJ2-3,TRBD2,TRBV4-1,NA,CASSQERDIAGGTDTQYF,TGCGCCAGCAGCCAAGAAAGGGATATAGCGGGGGGCACAGATACGCAGTATTTT
TRBJ1-1,NA,TRBV19,NA,CASSIDMENTEAFF,TGTGCCAGTAGTATAGATATGGAGAACACTGAAGCTTTCTTT
TRBJ2-3,NA,TRBV28,NA,CASSPRRGRDNTDTQYF,TGTGCCAGCAGTCCCCGGAGAGGGAGAGACAACACAGATACGCAGTATTTT
TRBJ2-1,NA,TRBV2,NA,CASSGTFNEQFF,TGTGCCAGCAGTGGCACTTTCAATGAGCAGTTCTTC
TRBJ2-1,NA,TRBV4-3,NA,CASSQDIDSVSNEQFF,TGCGCCAGCAGCCAAGATATAGACTCCGTTTCCAATGAGCAGTTCTTC
TRBJ2-7,NA,TRBV5-8,once,CASRRTYEQYF,TGTGCCAGCAGGAGAACCTACGAGCAGTACTTC
TRBJ2-5,TRBD2,TRBV19,NA,CASRGWEGPRREETQYF,TGTGCCAGTAGAGGTTGGGAGGGACCCAGGAGGGAAGAGACCCAGTACTTC
TRBJ2-7,TRBD2,TRBV7-2,NA,CASRLPGLAAQYF,TGTGCCAGCAGGCTGCCGGGACTAGCGGCACAGTACTTC
TRBJ2-2,NA,TRBV9,NA,CASSVLRDGELFF,TGTGCCAGCAGCGTCCTCCGGGACGGGGAGCTGTTTTTT
TRBJ2-7,NA,TRBV11-2,NA,CASSFGGDLYEQYF,TGTGCCAGCAGCTTCGGCGGAGACCTCTACGAGCAGTACTTC
TRBJ2-5,NA,TRBV9,NA,CASSNIGETQYF,TGTGCCAGCAGCAACATCGGAGAGACCCAGTACTTC
TRBJ2-1,NA,TRBV13,NA,CASSFLNNEQFF,TGTGCCAGCAGCTTCTTAAACAATGAGCAGTTCTTC
TRBJ2-7,TRBD1,TRBV5-1,NA,CASSFLQGSYEQYF,TGCGCCAGCAGCTTCTTACAGGGGTCCTACGAGCAGTACTTC
TRBJ2-3,NA,TRBV27,NA,CASSPLGLGPDTQYF,TGTGCCAGCAGCCCTCTAGGACTGGGCCCAGATACGCAGTATTTT
TRBJ1-2,NA,TRBV4-1,NA,CASSQDTGNYGYTF,TGCGCCAGCAGCCAAGATACAGGGAACTATGGCTACACCTTC
TRBJ2-6,NA,TRBV5-8,NA,CASSFGPFPSGANVLTF,TGTGCCAGCAGCTTCGGGCCGTTCCCCTCTGGGGCCAACGTCCTGACTTTC
TRBJ2-7,NA,TRBV27,NA,CASSFLDEQYF,TGTGCCAGCAGTTTTTTGGACGAGCAGTACTTC
TRBJ1-5,NA,TRBV5-6,NA,CASSSGRELENSNQPQHF,TGTGCCAGCAGCTCGGGCAGGGAGCTGGAAAATAGCAATCAGCCCCAGCATTTT
TRBJ2-7,NA,TRBV29-1,NA,CSVGLGLWQYF,TGCAGCGTTGGTTTGGGGTTGTGGCAGTACTTC
TRBJ1-5,NA,TRBV25-1,once,CASSAGTLSNQPQHF,TGTGCCAGCAGTGCCGGGACACTTAGCAATCAGCCCCAGCATTTT
TRBJ2-1,TRBD1,TRBV7-6,NA,CASSPPGGVVSGSSYNEQFF,TGTGCCAGCAGCCCACCAGGGGGCGTTGTTAGCGGTAGCTCCTACAATGAGCAGTTCTTC
TRBJ1-2,NA,TRBV5-6,NA,CASTPGLNYGYTF,TGTGCCAGCACCCCGGGTCTTAACTATGGCTACACCTTC
TRBJ1-1,NA,TRBV4-1,NA,CASSQGVTGIAMNTEAFF,TGCGCCAGCAGCCAAGGGGTTACAGGGATCGCTATGAACACTGAAGCTTTCTTT
TRBJ1-1,TRBD1,TRBV7-9,NA,CASSGPGGQGASEAFF,TGTGCCAGCAGCGGACCAGGGGGACAGGGGGCATCTGAAGCTTTCTTT
TRBJ1-1,NA,TRBV19,NA,CASSIVVLNQEAFF,TGTGCCAGTAGTATCGTAGTACTTAATCAAGAAGCTTTCTTT
TRBJ2-7,TRBD1,TRBV28,once,CAGGQTQYEQYF,TGTGCCGGGGGACAGACTCAATACGAGCAGTACTTC
TRBJ2-7,NA,TRBV5-1,NA,CASSLRQGHYEQYF,TGCGCCAGCAGCTTGCGGCAGGGCCACTACGAGCAGTACTTC
TRBJ1-6,TRBD1,TRBV30,NA,CAWSVSGGSPLHF,TGTGCCTGGAGTGTATCAGGGGGCTCACCCCTCCACTTT
TRBJ2-5,NA,TRBV5-6,NA,CASSLPGQETQYF,TGTGCCAGCAGCTTGCCGGGACAAGAGACCCAGTACTTC
TRBJ2-7,TRBD1,TRBV27,NA,CASSPGQAGLEQYF,TGTGCCAGCAGTCCCGGACAGGCAGGTTTGGAGCAGTACTTC
TRBJ1-4,TRBD1,TRBV6-5,NA,CASSYGQGGEKLFF,TGTGCCAGCAGTTACGGACAGGGGGGGGAAAAACTGTTTTTT
TRBJ2-7,NA,TRBV5-1,NA,CASSLGPGSYEQYF,TGCGCCAGCAGCTTGGGTCCAGGGAGCTACGAGCAGTACTTC
TRBJ1-2,NA,TRBV6-5,NA,CASSYGGRANYGYTF,TGTGCCAGCAGTTACGGAGGAAGAGCTAACTATGGCTACACCTTC
TRBJ1-1,NA,TRBV6-5,NA,CASRAQGNTEAFF,TGTGCCAGCAGGGCCCAGGGGAACACTGAAGCTTTCTTT
TRBJ1-5,NA,TRBV6-5,NA,CASSLDSNQPQHF,TGTGCCAGCAGCTTGGACAGCAATCAGCCCCAGCATTTT
TRBJ2-2,TRBD2,TRBV7-9,NA,CASSGSPAGGDTGELFF,TGTGCCAGCAGTGGTAGCCCAGCGGGAGGGGACACCGGGGAGCTGTTTTTT
TRBJ2-7,TRBD2,TRBV7-6,NA,CASSPSPSGLYEQYF,TGTGCCAGCAGCCCCTCACCTAGCGGGCTATACGAGCAGTACTTC
TRBJ1-2,NA,TRBV18,NA,CASSPDGYGYTF,TGTGCCAGCTCACCCGACGGCTATGGCTACACCTTC
TRBJ1-6,NA,TRBV4-1,NA,CASSDRDTAYNSPLHF,TGCGCCAGCAGCGACCGGGACACCGCCTATAATTCACCCCTCCACTTT
TRBJ2-2,NA,TRBV6-5,NA,CASSFVGTGELFF,TGTGCCAGCAGTTTCGTTGGCACCGGGGAGCTGTTTTTT